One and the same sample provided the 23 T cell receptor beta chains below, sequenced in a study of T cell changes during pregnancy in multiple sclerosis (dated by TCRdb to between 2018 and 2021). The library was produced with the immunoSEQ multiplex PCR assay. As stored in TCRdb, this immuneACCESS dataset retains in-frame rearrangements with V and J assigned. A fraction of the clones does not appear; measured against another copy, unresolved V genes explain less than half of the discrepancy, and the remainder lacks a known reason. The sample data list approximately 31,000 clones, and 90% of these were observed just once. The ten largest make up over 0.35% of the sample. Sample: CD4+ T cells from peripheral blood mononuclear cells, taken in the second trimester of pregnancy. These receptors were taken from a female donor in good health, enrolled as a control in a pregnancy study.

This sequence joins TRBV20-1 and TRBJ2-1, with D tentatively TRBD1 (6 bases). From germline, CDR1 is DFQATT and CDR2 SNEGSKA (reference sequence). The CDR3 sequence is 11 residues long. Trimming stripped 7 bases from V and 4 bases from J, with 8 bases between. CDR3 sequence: CSGGGYNEQFF. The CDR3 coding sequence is TGCAGTGGAGGGGGTTACAATGAGCAGTTCTTC.

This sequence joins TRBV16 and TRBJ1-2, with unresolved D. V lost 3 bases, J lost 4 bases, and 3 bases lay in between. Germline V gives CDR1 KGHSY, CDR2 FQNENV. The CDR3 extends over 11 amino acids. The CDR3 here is CASSQSYGYTF. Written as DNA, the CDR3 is TGTGCCAGCAGCCAGAGCTATGGCTACACCTTC.

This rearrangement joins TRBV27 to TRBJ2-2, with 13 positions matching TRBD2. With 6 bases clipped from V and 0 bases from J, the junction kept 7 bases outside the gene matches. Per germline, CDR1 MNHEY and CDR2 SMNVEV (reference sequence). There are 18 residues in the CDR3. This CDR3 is CASRSGTSGISNTGELFF. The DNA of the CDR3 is TGTGCCAGCAGATCCGGGACTAGCGGGATATCGAACACCGGGGAGCTGTTTTTT.

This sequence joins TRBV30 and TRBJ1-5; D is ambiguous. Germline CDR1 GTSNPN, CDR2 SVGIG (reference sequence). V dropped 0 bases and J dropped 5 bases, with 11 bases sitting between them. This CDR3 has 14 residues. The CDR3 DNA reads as TGTGCCTGGAGTGTGAGCCGAACCGATCAGCCCCAGCATTTT. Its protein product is CAWSVSRTDQPQHF.

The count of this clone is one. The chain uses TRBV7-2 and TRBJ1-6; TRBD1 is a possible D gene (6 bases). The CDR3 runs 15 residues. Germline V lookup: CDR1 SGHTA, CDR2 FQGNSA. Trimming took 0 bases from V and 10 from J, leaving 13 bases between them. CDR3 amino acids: CASSLAPARGSPLHF. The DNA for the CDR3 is TGTGCCAGCAGCTTAGCCCCCGCCAGGGGATCACCCCTCCACTTT.

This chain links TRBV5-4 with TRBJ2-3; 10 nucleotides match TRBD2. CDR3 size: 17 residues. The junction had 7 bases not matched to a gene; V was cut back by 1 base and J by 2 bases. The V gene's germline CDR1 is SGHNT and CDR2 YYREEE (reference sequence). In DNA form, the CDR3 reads TGTGCCAGCAGCTTGCGGCTAGCGGGGGCCCACACAGATACGCAGTATTTT. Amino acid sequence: CASSLRLAGAHTDTQYF.

CDR3 protein: CASSQGETRDNEQFF. For the CDR3, the DNA is TGTGCCAGCAGCCAAGGTGAGACTAGGGACAATGAGCAGTTCTTC. The gene calls are TRBV4-2 and TRBJ2-1; maybe TRBD2 (6 bases). The V gene lost 1 base and the J gene lost 5 bases, with 12 bases spanning the gap. This CDR3 contains 15 residues. CDR1 LGHNA and CDR2 YNFKEQ come from the germline V gene.

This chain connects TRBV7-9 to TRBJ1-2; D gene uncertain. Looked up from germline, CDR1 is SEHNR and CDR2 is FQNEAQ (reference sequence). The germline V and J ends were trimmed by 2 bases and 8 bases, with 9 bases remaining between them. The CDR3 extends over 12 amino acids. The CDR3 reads CASSLSWAGYTF. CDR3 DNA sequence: TGTGCCAGCAGCTTATCCTGGGCAGGCTACACCTTC.

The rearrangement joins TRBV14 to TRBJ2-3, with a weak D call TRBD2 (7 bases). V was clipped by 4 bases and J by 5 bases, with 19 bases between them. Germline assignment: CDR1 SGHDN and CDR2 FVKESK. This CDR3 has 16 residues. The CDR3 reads CASSPLVGGRLDTQYF. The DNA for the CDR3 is TGTGCCAGCAGCCCCCTCGTGGGGGGGCGATTAGATACGCAGTATTTT.

The CDR3 region is CASSHLEGFWYGYTF. The CDR3 DNA is TGCGCCAGCAGTCATCTGGAGGGGTTCTGGTATGGCTACACCTTC. The chain has TRBV23-1 and TRBJ1-2; maybe TRBD1 (5 bases). Being an ORF, TRBV23-1 has a function that is uncertain. The CDR3 has 15 amino acids. The V end lost 3 bases, the J end lost 5 bases, and 16 bases lay between the germline ends.

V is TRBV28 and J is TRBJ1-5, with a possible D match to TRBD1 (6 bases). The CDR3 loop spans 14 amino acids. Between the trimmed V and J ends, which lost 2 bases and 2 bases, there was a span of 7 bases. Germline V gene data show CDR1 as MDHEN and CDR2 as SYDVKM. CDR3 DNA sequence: TGTGCCAGCAGTTTAGGGGGCGGCAATCAGCCCCAGCATTTT. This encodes CASSLGGGNQPQHF.

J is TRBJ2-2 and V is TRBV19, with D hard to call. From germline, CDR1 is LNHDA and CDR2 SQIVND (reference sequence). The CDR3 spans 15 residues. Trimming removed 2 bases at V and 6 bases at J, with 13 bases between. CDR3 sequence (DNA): TGTGCCAGTAGTATATATCCAAAGCCCCCCGGGGAGCTGTTTTTT. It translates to CASSIYPKPPGELFF. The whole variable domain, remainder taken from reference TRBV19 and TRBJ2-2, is DGGITQSPKYLFRKEGQNVTLSCEQNLNHDAMYWYRQDPGQGLRLIYYSQIVNDFQKGDIAEGYSVSREKKESFPLTVTSAQKNPTAFYLCASSIYPKPPGELFFGEGSRLTVL.

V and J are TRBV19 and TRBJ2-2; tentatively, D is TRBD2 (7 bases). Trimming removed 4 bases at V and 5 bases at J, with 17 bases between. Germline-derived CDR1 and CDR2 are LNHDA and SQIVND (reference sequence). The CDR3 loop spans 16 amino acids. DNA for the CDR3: TGTGCCAGTAGTACCTTGGGGGGGCTAGGGACCGGGGAGCTGTTTTTT. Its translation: CASSTLGGLGTGELFF.

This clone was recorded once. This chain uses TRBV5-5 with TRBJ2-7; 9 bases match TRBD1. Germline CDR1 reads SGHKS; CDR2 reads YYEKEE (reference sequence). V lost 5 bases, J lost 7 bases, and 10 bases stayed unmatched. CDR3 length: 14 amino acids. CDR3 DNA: TGTGCCAGCAGGCCCGGGACAGGGATGGGGGAGCAGTACTTC. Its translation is CASRPGTGMGEQYF.

This CDR3 reads CATSRAPVSSYEQYF. In nucleotides, the CDR3 is TGTGCCACCAGCAGAGCCCCGGTTAGCTCCTACGAGCAGTACTTC. The chain is built from TRBV15 and TRBJ2-7; D unclear. This CDR3 comprises 15 residues. Germline V gene data show CDR1 as LNHNV and CDR2 as YYDKDF (reference sequence). With 1 base removed from V and 0 bases from J, the gap between germline ends came to 10 bases.

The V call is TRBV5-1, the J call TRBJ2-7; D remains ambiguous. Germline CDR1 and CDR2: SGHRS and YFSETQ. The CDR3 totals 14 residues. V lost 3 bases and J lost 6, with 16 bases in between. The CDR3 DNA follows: TGCGCCAGCAGCTCCCCCACGCAGGCCGCCGAGCAGTACTTC. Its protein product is CASSSPTQAAEQYF. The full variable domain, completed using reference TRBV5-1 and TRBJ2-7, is KAGVTQTPRYLIKTRGQQVTLSCSPISGHRSVSWYQQTPGQGLQFLFEYFSETQRNKGNFPGRFSGRQFSNSRSEMNVSTLELGDSALYLCASSSPTQAAEQYFGPGTRLTVT.

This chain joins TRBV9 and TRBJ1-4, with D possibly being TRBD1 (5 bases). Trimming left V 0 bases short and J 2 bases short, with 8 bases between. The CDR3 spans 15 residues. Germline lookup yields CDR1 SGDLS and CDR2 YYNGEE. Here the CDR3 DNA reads TGTGCCAGCAGCGTAGCGAAGGGGACTAATGAAAAACTGTTTTTT. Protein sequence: CASSVAKGTNEKLFF.

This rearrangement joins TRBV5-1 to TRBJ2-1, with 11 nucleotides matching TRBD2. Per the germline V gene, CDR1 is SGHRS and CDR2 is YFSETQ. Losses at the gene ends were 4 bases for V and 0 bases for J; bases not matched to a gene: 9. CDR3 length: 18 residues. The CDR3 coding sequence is TGCGCCAGCAGCCCGACCCGTACTAGCGGGAGCTCCTACAATGAGCAGTTCTTC. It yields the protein CASSPTRTSGSSYNEQFF.

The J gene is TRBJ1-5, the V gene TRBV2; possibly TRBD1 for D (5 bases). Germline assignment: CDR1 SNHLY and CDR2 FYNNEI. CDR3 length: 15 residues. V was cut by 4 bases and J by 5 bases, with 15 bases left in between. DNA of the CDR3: TGTGCCAGCAGTGGGAGCCCCCGGGGGGATCAGCCCCAGCATTTT. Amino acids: CASSGSPRGDQPQHF.

Here the CDR3 DNA reads TGTGCCAGCACCCCAGGTGCAACTAATGAAAAACTGTTTTTT. Its translation is CASTPGATNEKLFF. This chain connects TRBV7-9 to TRBJ1-4, with no clear D. Germline lookup yields CDR1 SEHNR and CDR2 FQNEAQ (reference sequence). Deletions cut 7 bases from V and 0 bases from J, with 9 bases between. The CDR3 spans 14 residues.

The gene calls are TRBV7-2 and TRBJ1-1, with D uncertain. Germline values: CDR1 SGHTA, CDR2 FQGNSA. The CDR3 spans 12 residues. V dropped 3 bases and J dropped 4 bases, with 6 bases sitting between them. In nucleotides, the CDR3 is TGTGCCAGCAGCTTCATTTCCACTGAAGCTTTCTTT. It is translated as CASSFISTEAFF.

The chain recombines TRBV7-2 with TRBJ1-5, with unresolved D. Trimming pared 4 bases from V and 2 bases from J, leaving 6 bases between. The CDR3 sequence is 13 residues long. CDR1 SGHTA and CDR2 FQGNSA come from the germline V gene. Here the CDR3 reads CASSSGGNQPQHF. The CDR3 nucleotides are TGTGCCAGCAGCTCCGGGGGCAATCAGCCCCAGCATTTT.

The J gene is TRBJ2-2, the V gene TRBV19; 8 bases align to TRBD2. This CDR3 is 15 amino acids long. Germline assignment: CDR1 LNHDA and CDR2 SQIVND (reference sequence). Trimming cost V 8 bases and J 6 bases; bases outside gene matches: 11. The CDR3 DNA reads TGTGCCAGTCAAACTTTCCCGGGAGGGGCCGGGGAGCTGTTTTTT. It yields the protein CASQTFPGGAGELFF.